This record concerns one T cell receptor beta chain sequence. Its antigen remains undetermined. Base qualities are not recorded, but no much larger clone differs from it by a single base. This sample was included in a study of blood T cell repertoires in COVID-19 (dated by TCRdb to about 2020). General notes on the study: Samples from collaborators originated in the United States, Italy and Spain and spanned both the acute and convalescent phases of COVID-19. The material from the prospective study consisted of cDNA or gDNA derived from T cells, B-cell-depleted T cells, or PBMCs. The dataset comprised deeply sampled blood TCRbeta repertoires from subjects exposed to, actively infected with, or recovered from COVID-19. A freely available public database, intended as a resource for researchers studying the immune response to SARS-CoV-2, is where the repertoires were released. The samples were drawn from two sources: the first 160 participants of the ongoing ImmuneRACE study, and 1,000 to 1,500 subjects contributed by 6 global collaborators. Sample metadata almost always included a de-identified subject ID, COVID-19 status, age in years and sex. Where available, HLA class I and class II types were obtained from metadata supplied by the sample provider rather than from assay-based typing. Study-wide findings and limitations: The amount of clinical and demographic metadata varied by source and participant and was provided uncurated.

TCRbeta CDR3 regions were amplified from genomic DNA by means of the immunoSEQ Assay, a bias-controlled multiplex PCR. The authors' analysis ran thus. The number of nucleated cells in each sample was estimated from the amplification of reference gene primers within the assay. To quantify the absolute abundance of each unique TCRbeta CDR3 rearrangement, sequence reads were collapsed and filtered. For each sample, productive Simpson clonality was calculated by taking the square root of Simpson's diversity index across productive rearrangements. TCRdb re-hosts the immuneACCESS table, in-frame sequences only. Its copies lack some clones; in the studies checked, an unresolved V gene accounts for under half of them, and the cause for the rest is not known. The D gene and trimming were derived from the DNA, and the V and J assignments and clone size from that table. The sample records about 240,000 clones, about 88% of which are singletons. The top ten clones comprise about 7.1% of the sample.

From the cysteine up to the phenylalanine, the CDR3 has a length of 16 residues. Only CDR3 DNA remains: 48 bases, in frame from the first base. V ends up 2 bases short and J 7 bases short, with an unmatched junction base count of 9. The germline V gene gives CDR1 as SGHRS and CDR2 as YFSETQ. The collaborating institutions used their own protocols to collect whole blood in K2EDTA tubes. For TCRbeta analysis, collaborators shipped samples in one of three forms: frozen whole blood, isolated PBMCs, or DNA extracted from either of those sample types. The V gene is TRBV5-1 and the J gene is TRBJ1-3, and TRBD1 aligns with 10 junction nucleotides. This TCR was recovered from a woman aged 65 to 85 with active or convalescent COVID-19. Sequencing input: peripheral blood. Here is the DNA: TGCGCCAGCAGCTTCGGAGGAGGGACAGGGGTTAACACCATATATTTT. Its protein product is CASSFGGGTGVNTIYF.